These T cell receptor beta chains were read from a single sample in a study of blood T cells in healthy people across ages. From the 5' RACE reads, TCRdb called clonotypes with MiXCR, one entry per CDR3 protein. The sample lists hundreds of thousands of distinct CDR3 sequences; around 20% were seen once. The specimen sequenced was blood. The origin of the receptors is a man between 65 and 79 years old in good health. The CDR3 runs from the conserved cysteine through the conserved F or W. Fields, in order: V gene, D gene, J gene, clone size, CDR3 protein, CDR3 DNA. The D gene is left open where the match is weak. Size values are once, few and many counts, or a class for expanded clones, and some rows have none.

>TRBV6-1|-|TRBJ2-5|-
CASSEGGTKTQYF
TGTGCCAGCAGTGAAGGCGGGACGAAGACCCAGTACTTC
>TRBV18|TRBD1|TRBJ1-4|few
CASSPPRSGTGHEKLFF
TGTGCCAGCTCACCACCTAGATCCGGGACAGGTCATGAAAAGCTGTTTTTT
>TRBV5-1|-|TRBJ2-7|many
CASSLDRSRAYEQYF
TGCGCCAGCAGCTTGGATAGGTCGAGGGCCTACGAGCAGTACTTC
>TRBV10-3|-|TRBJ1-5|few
CAITAASDQPQHF
TGTGCCATCACGGCGGCCTCTGATCAGCCCCAGCATTTT
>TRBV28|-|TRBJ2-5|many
CASSFVRETQYF
TGTGCCAGCAGTTTTGTCAGAGAGACCCAGTACTTC
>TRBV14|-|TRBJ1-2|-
CASSQGAFESYGYTF
TGTGCCAGCAGCCAAGGGGCCTTCGAGAGCTATGGCTACACCTTC
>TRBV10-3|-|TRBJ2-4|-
CAISEALAKNIQYF
TGTGCCATCAGTGAGGCACTAGCCAAAAACATTCAGTACTTC
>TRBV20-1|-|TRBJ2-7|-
CSARWDSNSYEQYF
TGCAGTGCTAGATGGGACTCGAACTCCTACGAGCAGTACTTC
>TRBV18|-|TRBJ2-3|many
CASSPPTTRDTQYF
TGTGCCAGCTCACCACCAACAACTCGGGATACGCAGTATTTT
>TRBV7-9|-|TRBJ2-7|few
CASSLETHSYEQYF
TGTGCCAGCAGCTTAGAGACTCACTCCTACGAGCAGTACTTC